These 24 T cell receptor beta chains were sequenced from one sample in a study of PD-L1 blockade in urothelial cancer. Time point specified: pretreatment peripheral blood. The method was immunoSEQ multiplex PCR; TCRdb's version includes in-frame clones alone and lacks a portion of them. The sample contains tens of thousands of clones, roughly 76% of which appear only once. This specimen consisted of PBMCs, obtained around atezolizumab (anti-PD-L1) treatment. These receptors all come from a man between 65 and 79 years old with urothelial cancer.

The chain employs TRBV6-1 and TRBJ2-1, with TRBD1 as a possible D gene (6 bases). Germline loops: CDR1 MNHNS, CDR2 SASEGT. Trimming pared 5 bases from V and 6 bases from J, leaving 17 bases between. The CDR3 length is 15 residues. CDR3 DNA sequence: TGTGCCAGCAGTTCTGTCAGGGGTGGAGGCAATGAGCAGTTCTTC. Its protein is CASSSVRGGGNEQFF.

This chain links TRBV5-1 with TRBJ2-5, with a weak D call TRBD2 (6 bases). The length of the CDR3 is 14 residues. V lost 0 bases and J lost 5, with 11 bases in between. Germline assignment: CDR1 SGHRS and CDR2 YFSETQ. CDR3 DNA sequence: TGCGCCAGCAGCTTGGAAGCGGGTTTGGAGACCCAGTACTTC. Translation: CASSLEAGLETQYF.

The gene calls are TRBV18 and TRBJ2-1, with 12 bases fitting TRBD2. CDR1 is KGHSH, CDR2 LQKENI, per germline. This CDR3 has 16 residues. The V gene end was trimmed by 4 bases and the J gene end by 7 bases; junction bases not matched to a gene: 8. Here the CDR3 reads CASSRTSGERFNEQFF. In DNA form, the CDR3 reads TGTGCCAGCTCACGGACTAGCGGGGAGAGGTTTAATGAGCAGTTCTTC.

This clone is a singleton in its sample. The rearrangement links TRBV5-1 to TRBJ2-7; 11 bases fit TRBD1. The CDR3 runs 14 residues. With V trimmed by 4 bases and J by 4 bases, 4 bases remained unmatched. The germline CDR1 and CDR2 sequences are SGHRS and YFSETQ. CDR3 DNA: TGCGCCAGCAGCCATGGACAGGGGGCATACGAGCAGTACTTC. Protein product: CASSHGQGAYEQYF.

The CDR3 sequence is CASTERGQRSSPLHF. As DNA, the CDR3 is TGTGCCAGTACCGAGAGGGGACAGCGGTCCTCACCCCTCCACTTT. This rearrangement joins TRBV19 to TRBJ1-6; 7 bases are shared with TRBD1. V dropped 7 bases and J dropped 10; count of bases not matched to a gene: 13. Germline CDR1 LNHDA, CDR2 SQIVND (reference sequence). The CDR3 sequence is 15 residues long.

This chain uses TRBV5-1 with TRBJ1-1; TRBD1 might be the D (6 bases). Germline V lookup: CDR1 SGHRS, CDR2 YFSETQ. The CDR3 loop spans 16 amino acids. Trimming took 4 bases from V and 2 from J, leaving 18 bases between them. DNA for the CDR3: TGCGCCAGCAGCCTCAGCGGGACACCGGCAAACACTGAAGCTTTCTTT. Its protein is CASSLSGTPANTEAFF. The whole variable domain, filled in from reference TRBV5-1 and TRBJ1-1, reads KAGVTQTPRYLIKTRGQQVTLSCSPISGHRSVSWYQQTPGQGLQFLFEYFSETQRNKGNFPGRFSGRQFSNSRSEMNVSTLELGDSALYLCASSLSGTPANTEAFFGQGTRLTVV.

The rearrangement links TRBV2 to TRBJ2-7; possible D gene TRBD2, 5 bases. Per the germline V gene, CDR1 is SNHLY and CDR2 is FYNNEI. CDR3 size: 14 residues. V was shortened by 6 bases and J by 0 bases, with 12 bases between the two germline ends. Here the CDR3 reads CASRRTSSSYEQYF. In nucleotides, the CDR3 is TGTGCCAGCAGGCGGACTTCCAGCTCCTACGAGCAGTACTTC.

This chain uses TRBV19 with TRBJ1-2; D might be TRBD1 (6 bases). CDR1 is LNHDA, CDR2 SQIVND, per germline (reference sequence). V dropped 0 bases and J dropped 4 bases, with 12 bases sitting between them. The CDR3 consists of 15 residues. CDR3 region: CASSIEETGAYGYTF. CDR3 bases: TGTGCCAGTAGTATAGAGGAGACAGGAGCCTATGGCTACACCTTC.

This clone was recorded only once. The chain is built from TRBV5-1 and TRBJ2-1; TRBD2 is a possible D gene (6 bases). V dropped 2 bases and J dropped 0 bases, with 18 bases sitting between them. The CDR3 is 18 amino acids. Germline assignment: CDR1 SGHRS and CDR2 YFSETQ. This chain's CDR3 is CASSFPGRGSLSYNEQFF. CDR3 in DNA: TGCGCCAGCAGCTTCCCGGGGCGGGGAAGCCTCTCCTACAATGAGCAGTTCTTC.

This chain connects TRBV27 to TRBJ1-1; D may be TRBD1 (5 bases). V lost 2 bases to trimming and J lost 6 bases, with 7 bases between them. Germline values: CDR1 MNHEY, CDR2 SMNVEV (reference sequence). This CDR3 is 12 amino acids long. DNA of the CDR3: TGTGCCAGCAGTTTAATAGGGGCTGAAGCTTTCTTT. This sequence encodes CASSLIGAEAFF.

The gene calls are TRBV5-1 and TRBJ2-3; 8 positions match TRBD2. V lost 3 bases and J lost 6; bases outside the gene matches: 6. Looked up from germline, CDR1 is SGHRS and CDR2 is YFSETQ. The CDR3 is 14 residues long. The CDR3 coding sequence is TGCGCCAGCAGCTCCGGGGGGGCAAGTGATACGCAGTATTTT. Its protein product is CASSSGGASDTQYF.

The genes are TRBV30 and TRBJ2-7; D is undetermined. This CDR3 is 12 amino acids long. V gave up 2 bases and J gave up 6 bases, with 11 bases separating them. CDR1 is GTSNPN, CDR2 SVGIG, per germline (reference sequence). The CDR3 loop reads CAWSPSDIEQYF. CDR3 DNA sequence: TGTGCCTGGAGTCCCTCCGACATCGAGCAGTACTTC.

This clone was observed once. CDR3 DNA sequence: TGTGCCACCAGCAGAGATCTAGCGGGTGGGACTAGGGACGAGCAGTACTTC. This sequence encodes CATSRDLAGGTRDEQYF. This chain links TRBV15 with TRBJ2-7; 8 bases match TRBD2. The CDR3 covers 17 residues. Per germline, CDR1 LNHNV and CDR2 YYDKDF (reference sequence). V trimming: 0 bases; J trimming: 5 bases; junction bases outside the gene matches: 12.

J is TRBJ1-4 and V is TRBV4-2; the D is unclear. This CDR3 is built from 16 residues. V lost 5 bases, J lost 0 bases, and 13 bases lay in between. Germline-derived CDR1 and CDR2 are LGHNA and YNFKEQ. CDR3 sequence (DNA): TGTGCCAGCAGCAGAAATAAAGAGGCAACTAATGAAAAACTGTTTTTT. It yields the protein CASSRNKEATNEKLFF.

This chain links TRBV5-4 with TRBJ1-6; TRBD1 aligns across 7 bases. Germline CDR1 and CDR2: SGHNT and YYREEE (reference sequence). The CDR3 covers 15 residues. V gave up 6 bases and J gave up 3 bases; unmatched junction bases: 6. For the CDR3, the DNA is TGTGCCAGCAAGGGGGCTGGCAACTATAATTCACCCCTCCACTTT. Its translation is CASKGAGNYNSPLHF.

This chain links TRBV19 with TRBJ2-1; TRBD2 matches 7 bases. The CDR3 extends over 16 amino acids. The germline gives CDR1 LNHDA, CDR2 SQIVND (reference sequence). J gave up 3 bases and V 9 bases, and 14 bases lay outside the gene matches. The CDR3 loop is CASSKRAGVLYNEQFF. The DNA for the CDR3 is TGTGCCAGCTCCAAAAGGGCGGGGGTGCTCTACAATGAGCAGTTCTTC. Based on the CDR3 plus reference TRBV19 and TRBJ2-1, the full variable domain is DGGITQSPKYLFRKEGQNVTLSCEQNLNHDAMYWYRQDPGQGLRLIYYSQIVNDFQKGDIAEGYSVSREKKESFPLTVTSAQKNPTAFYLCASSKRAGVLYNEQFFGPGTRLTVL.

The gene calls are TRBV7-9 and TRBJ1-4, with no clear D. The V and J ends lost 5 bases and 16 bases respectively, with 5 bases between them. The CDR3 runs 8 residues. Per the germline V gene, CDR1 is SEHNR and CDR2 is FQNEAQ (reference sequence). CDR3 residues: CASSPGFF. CDR3 nucleotides: TGTGCCAGCAGCCCCGGGTTTTTT.

The CDR3 here is CASSQPGGPLNEQYF. The CDR3 DNA is TGTGCCAGTAGTCAGCCGGGGGGGCCACTAAACGAGCAGTACTTC. The genes are TRBV19 and TRBJ2-7; 8 positions match TRBD2. With V trimmed by 5 bases and J by 5 bases, 11 bases remained unmatched. The CDR3 length is 15 residues. Germline V lookup: CDR1 LNHDA, CDR2 SQIVND (reference sequence).

The chain recombines TRBV11-2 with TRBJ1-1; tentative D call: TRBD1 (5 bases). The CDR3 runs to 18 residues. CDR1 is SGHAT, CDR2 FQNNGV, per germline. V was clipped by 6 bases and J by 2 bases, with 25 bases between them. CDR3 protein: CASRWGGGAGGFNTEAFF. CDR3 bases: TGTGCCAGCAGGTGGGGTGGTGGGGCCGGGGGATTCAACACTGAAGCTTTCTTT. Together with reference TRBV11-2 and TRBJ1-1, the CDR3 gives the full variable domain: EAGVAQSPRYKIIEKRQSVAFWCNPISGHATLYWYQQILGQGPKLLIQFQNNGVVDDSQLPKDRFSAERLKGVDSTLKIQPAKLEDSAVYLCASRWGGGAGGFNTEAFFGQGTRLTVV.

CDR3 nucleotide sequence: TGTGCCACCAGTTCTGGGACAGAAGCCTACAATGAGCAGTTCTTC. Protein sequence: CATSSGTEAYNEQFF. This chain uses TRBV15 with TRBJ2-1; 7 bases align to TRBD1. The CDR3 is 15 residues long. Germline V gene lookup returns CDR1 LNHNV and CDR2 YYDKDF (reference sequence). The junction had 7 bases not matched to a gene; V was cut back by 6 bases and J by 2 bases.

The chain employs TRBV19 and TRBJ1-1; TRBD1 aligns across 10 bases. Germline CDR1 is LNHDA and CDR2 is SQIVND (reference sequence). This CDR3 region has 16 residues. V lost 2 bases and J lost 4; bases outside the gene matches: 7. As DNA, the CDR3 is TGTGCCAGTAGTATAAACCGGGACAGGGGTCCCACTGAAGCTTTCTTT. This translates into CASSINRDRGPTEAFF.

V gene TRBV5-6 combines with J gene TRBJ1-4; TRBD1 matches at 7 bases. This CDR3 comprises 17 residues. Germline CDR1 is SGHDT and CDR2 is YYEEEE. Trimming removed 1 base from V and 0 bases from J; junction bases left unmatched: 6. The DNA of the CDR3 is TGTGCCAGCAGCTTGTCCCCTACAGGGGCAACTAATGAAAAACTGTTTTTT. Protein sequence: CASSLSPTGATNEKLFF.

The chain has TRBV5-1 and TRBJ2-7; tentative D call: TRBD2 (5 bases). The CDR3 spans 15 residues. Germline assignment: CDR1 SGHRS and CDR2 YFSETQ. The V end was cut by 0 bases, the J end by 2 bases, with 12 bases between. The CDR3 bases are TGCGCCAGCAGCTTGGGTGCGGGCCCTACCTACGAGCAGTACTTC. It yields the protein CASSLGAGPTYEQYF.

V and J are TRBV10-3 and TRBJ1-5, with D unclear. CDR1 and CDR2 (germline): ENHRY, SYGVKD. The germline V and J ends were trimmed by 1 base and 5 bases, with 6 bases remaining between them. The CDR3 covers 13 residues. In DNA form, the CDR3 reads TGTGCCATCAGTGAGTACGGTGATCAGCCCCAGCATTTT. This translates into CAISEYGDQPQHF.